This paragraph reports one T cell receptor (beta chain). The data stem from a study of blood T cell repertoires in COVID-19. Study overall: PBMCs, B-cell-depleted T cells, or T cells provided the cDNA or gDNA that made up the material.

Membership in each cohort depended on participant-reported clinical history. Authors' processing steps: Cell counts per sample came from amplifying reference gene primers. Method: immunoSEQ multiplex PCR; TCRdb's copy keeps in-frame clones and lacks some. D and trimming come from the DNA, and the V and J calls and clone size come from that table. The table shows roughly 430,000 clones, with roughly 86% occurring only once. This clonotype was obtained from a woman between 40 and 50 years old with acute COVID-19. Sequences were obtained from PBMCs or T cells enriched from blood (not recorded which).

The CDR3 DNA reads as TGTGCCAGCAGCCAGGCCTGGGGGCGCGAGACCCAGTACTTC. Encoded protein: CASSQAWGRETQYF. The chain carries TRBV3-1 (or the pseudogene TRBV3-2) and TRBJ2-5, with D possibly matching TRBD1 (6 bases). Trimming left V 3 bases short and J 5 bases short, with 13 bases between. CDR3 length equals 14 residues. Germline CDR1 reads LGHDT; CDR2 reads YNNKEL (reference sequence).